A selection of T cell receptor beta chains follows, all from one sample in a study of shared clonotypes between healthy human individuals. TCRdb keeps only in-frame clones here, not all; method: immunoSEQ multiplex PCR. The sample contains some 2,500,000 clones, 90% to 95% of which appear only once. Material for sequencing was naive CD4+ T cells from PBMCs. These receptors all come from a man aged 18 to 29 in good health. Some clones in this sample may be carry-over from other donors' samples. The conserved cysteine and the conserved F or W are not part of the CDR3 here. The D gene is left open where the match is weak. For some rows the clone size is stated as once, few or many, or as a class when expanded; others skip it.

cdr3_aa v_call d_call clone_size j_call
ASSFGTSEADTQY TRBV7-9 TRBD2 . TRBJ2-3
ASSLLQGQAPSGNTIY TRBV7-9 . . TRBJ1-3
ASSYPDTEAF TRBV6-6 . few TRBJ1-1
ASSVGQTEAF TRBV9 . . TRBJ1-1
ASSEARDKLF TRBV6-1 . . TRBJ1-4
ASSLGLAGPKNIQY TRBV5-8 TRBD2 once TRBJ2-4
ASSQEKTGRYGYT TRBV4-3 . . TRBJ1-2
ASTPGANEKLF TRBV5-1 . . TRBJ1-4
ASIAGQGGSPLH TRBV25-1 TRBD1 . TRBJ1-6
ASSEQVYRGYEQY TRBV10-2 TRBD1 . TRBJ2-7
ASSYGRNQGRETQY TRBV6-6 . . TRBJ2-5
ASSSRLADYNEQF TRBV5-4 TRBD2 . TRBJ2-1
ASSYDSHQPQH TRBV6-5 . . TRBJ1-5
SADKYNEQF TRBV20-1 . . TRBJ2-1
ASRYNEQF TRBV27 . . TRBJ2-1
AWSGTSEYEQY TRBV30 TRBD2 . TRBJ2-7
ASSSGTVKTQY TRBV13 TRBD1 . TRBJ2-5
ASSLRPSGRKDTQY TRBV28 TRBD2 . TRBJ2-3
ASSLRTSGRGVTDTQY TRBV13 TRBD2 . TRBJ2-3
ASSFFVPGELF TRBV7-2 . . TRBJ2-2
ASSTLGQGAYEQY TRBV6-6 TRBD1 . TRBJ2-7
AISEQGTSGYNEQF TRBV10-3 TRBD2 . TRBJ2-1
SVVGTSGNTGELF TRBV29-1 TRBD2 . TRBJ2-2
ASSNTDTQY TRBV28 . few TRBJ2-3